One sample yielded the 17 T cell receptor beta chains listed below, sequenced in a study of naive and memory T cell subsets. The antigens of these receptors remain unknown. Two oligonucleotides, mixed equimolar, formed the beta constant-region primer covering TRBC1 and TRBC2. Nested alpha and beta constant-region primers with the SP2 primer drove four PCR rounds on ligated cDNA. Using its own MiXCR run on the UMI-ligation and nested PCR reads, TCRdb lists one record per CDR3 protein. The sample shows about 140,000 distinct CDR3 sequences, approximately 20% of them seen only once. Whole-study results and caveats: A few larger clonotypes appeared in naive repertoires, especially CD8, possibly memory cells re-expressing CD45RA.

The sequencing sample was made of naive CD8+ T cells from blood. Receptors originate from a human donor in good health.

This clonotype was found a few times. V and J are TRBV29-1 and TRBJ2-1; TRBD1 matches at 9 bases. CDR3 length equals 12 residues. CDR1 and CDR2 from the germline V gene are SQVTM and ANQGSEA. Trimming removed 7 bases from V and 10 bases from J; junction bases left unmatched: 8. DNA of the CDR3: TGCAGCGGAGGGGACAGGGTATTCGAGCAGTTCTTC. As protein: CSGGDRVFEQFF.

This chain's CDR3 is CASSAHESEQYF. The CDR3 nucleotides are TGTGCCAGCAGTGCCCACGAGAGCGAGCAGTACTTC. The V and J genes are TRBV13 and TRBJ2-7; D not certain. V was shortened by 6 bases and J by 6 bases, with 12 bases between the two germline ends. Germline V gives CDR1 PRHDT, CDR2 FYEKMQ (reference sequence). CDR3 length: 12 residues.

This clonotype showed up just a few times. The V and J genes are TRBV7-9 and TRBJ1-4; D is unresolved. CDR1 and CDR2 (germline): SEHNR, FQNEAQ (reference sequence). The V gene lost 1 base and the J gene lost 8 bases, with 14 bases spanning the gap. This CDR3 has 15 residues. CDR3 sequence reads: CASSLELGFAEKLFF. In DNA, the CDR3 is TGTGCCAGCAGCTTAGAGTTAGGGTTTGCAGAAAAACTGTTTTTT. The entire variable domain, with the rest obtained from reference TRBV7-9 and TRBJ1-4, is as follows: DTGVSQNPRHKITKRGQNVTFRCDPISEHNRLYWYRQTLGQGPEFLTYFQNEAQLEKSRLLSDRFSAERPKGSFSTLEIQRTEQGDSAMYLCASSLELGFAEKLFFGSGTQLSVL.

Here the CDR3 reads CSASPGGPSYQYF. The CDR3 DNA sequence: TGCAGTGCTAGCCCAGGGGGCCCATCGTATCAGTACTTC. This chain links TRBV20-1 with TRBJ2-7; 8 bases map to TRBD1. From germline, CDR1 is DFQATT and CDR2 SNEGSKA (reference sequence). The V segment lost 3 bases and the J segment 10 bases; nucleotides outside the gene matches: 11. There are 13 residues in the CDR3.

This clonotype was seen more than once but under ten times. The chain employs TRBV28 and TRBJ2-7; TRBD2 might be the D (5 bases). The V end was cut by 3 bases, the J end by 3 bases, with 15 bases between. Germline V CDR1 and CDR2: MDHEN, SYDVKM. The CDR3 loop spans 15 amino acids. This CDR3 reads CASSFSLAGYYEQYF. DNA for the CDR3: TGTGCCAGCAGTTTTTCTTTGGCGGGCTACTACGAGCAGTACTTC.

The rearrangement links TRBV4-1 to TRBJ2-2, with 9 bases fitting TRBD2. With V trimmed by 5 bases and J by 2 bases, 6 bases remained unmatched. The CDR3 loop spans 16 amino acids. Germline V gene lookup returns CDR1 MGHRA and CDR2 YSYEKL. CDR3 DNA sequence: TGCGCCAGCAGCTCCCTCGGGACTAGCAACACCGGGGAGCTGTTTTTT. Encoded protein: CASSSLGTSNTGELFF.

The CDR3 DNA is TGTGCCACCAGCAGAGGACTAGCGGGAGGGTCAGAAGAGACCCAGTACTTC. It is translated as CATSRGLAGGSEETQYF. V usage is TRBV15 and J usage is TRBJ2-5, with 14 bases lining up with TRBD2. Trimming removed 1 base from V and 3 bases from J; junction bases left unmatched: 4. CDR1 is LNHNV, CDR2 YYDKDF, per germline (reference sequence). The CDR3 has 17 amino acids.

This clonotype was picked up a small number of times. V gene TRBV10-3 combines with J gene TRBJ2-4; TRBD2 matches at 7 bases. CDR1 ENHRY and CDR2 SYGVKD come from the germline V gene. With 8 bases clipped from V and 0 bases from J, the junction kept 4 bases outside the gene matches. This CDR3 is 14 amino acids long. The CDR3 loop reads CAIAGDLAKNIQYF. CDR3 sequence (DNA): TGTGCCATCGCGGGGGACCTAGCCAAAAACATTCAGTACTTC.

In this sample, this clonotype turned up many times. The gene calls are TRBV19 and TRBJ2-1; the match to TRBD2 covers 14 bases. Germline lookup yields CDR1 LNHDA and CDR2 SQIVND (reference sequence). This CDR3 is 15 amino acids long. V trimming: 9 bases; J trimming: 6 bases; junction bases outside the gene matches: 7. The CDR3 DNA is TGTGCCAGGCGGCACGGGACTAGCGGGAGCAATGAGCAGTTCTTC. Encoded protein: CARRHGTSGSNEQFF.

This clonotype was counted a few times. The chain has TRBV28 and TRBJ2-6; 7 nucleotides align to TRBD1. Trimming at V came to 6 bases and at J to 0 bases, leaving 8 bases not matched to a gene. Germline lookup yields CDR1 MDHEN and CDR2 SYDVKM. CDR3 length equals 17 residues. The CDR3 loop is CASRYRDSDSGANVLTF. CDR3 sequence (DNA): TGTGCCAGCAGATACCGGGACAGTGACTCTGGGGCCAACGTCCTGACTTTC.

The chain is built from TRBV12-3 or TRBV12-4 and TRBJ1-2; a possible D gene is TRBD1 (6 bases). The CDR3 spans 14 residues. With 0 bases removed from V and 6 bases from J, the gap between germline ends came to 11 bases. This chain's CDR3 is CASSLAQGSDGYTF. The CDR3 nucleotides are TGTGCCAGCAGTTTAGCACAGGGTAGCGATGGCTACACCTTC.

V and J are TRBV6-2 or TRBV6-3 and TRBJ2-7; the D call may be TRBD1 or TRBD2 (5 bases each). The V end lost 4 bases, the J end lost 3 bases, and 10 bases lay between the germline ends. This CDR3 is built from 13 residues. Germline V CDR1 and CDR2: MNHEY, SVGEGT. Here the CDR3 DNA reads TGTGCCAGCAGTTGGACGGGACGCTACGAGCAGTACTTC. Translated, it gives CASSWTGRYEQYF.

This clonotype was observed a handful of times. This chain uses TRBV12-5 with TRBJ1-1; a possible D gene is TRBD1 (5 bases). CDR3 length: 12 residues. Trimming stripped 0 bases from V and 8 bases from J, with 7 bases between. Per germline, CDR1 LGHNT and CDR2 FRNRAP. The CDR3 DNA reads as TGTGCTAGTGGTTTGGTAGGGGACGAAGCTTTCTTT. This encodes CASGLVGDEAFF. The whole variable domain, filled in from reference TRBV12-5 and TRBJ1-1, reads DARVTQTPRHKVTEMGQEVTMRCQPILGHNTVFWYRQTMMQGLELLAYFRNRAPLDDSGMPKDRFSAEMPDATLATLKIQPSEPRDSAVYFCASGLVGDEAFFGQGTRLTVV.

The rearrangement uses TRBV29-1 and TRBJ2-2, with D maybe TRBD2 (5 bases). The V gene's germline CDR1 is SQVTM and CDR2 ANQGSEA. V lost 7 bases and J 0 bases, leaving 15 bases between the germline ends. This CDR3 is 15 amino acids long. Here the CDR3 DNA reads TGCAGCGCCCACGCCGACTACCCGAACACCGGGGAGCTGTTTTTT. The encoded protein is CSAHADYPNTGELFF.

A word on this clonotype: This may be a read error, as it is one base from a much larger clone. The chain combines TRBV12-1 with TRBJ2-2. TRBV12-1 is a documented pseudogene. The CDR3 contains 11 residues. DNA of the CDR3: TGTGCCAGCAGCTTCACTTGGGAGCTGTTTTTT. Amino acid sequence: CASSFTWELFF.

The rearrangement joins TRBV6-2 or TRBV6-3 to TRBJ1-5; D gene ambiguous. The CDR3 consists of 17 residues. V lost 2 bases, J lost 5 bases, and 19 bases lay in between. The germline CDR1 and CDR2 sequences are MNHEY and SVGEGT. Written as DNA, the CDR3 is TGTGCCAGCAGTTACGGGGATGAAGGGCAGTATTATCAGCCCCAGCATTTT. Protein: CASSYGDEGQYYQPQHF.

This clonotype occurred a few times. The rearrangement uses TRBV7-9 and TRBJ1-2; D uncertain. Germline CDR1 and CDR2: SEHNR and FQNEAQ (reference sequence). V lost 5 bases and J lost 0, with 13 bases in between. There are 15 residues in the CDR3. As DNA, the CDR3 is TGTGCCAGCAGCCCCACCATGGTATCTAACTATGGCTACACCTTC. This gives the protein CASSPTMVSNYGYTF. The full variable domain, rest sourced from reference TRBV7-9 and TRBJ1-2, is DTGVSQNPRHKITKRGQNVTFRCDPISEHNRLYWYRQTLGQGPEFLTYFQNEAQLEKSRLLSDRFSAERPKGSFSTLEIQRTEQGDSAMYLCASSPTMVSNYGYTFGSGTRLTVV.